The present T cell receptor beta chain was sequenced within a study of shared T cell receptors in the human thymus. Libraries were prepared by immunoSEQ multiplex PCR; TCRdb keeps only in-frame clonotypes and omits some of them. Of hundreds of thousands of clones detected, around 93% appear once; the ten largest clones hold 0.02%. The CDR3 extends over 18 amino acids. Per the germline V gene, CDR1 is MNHEY and CDR2 is SMNVEV (reference sequence). With V trimmed by 7 bases and J by 0 bases, 15 bases remained unmatched. The material sequenced was thymocytes. The sequence came from a human donor. V is TRBV27 and J is TRBJ2-1, with TRBD1 matching 7 bases. CDR3 bases: TGTGCCAGCAACCGCCAACAGGGGACCGACTCCTCCTACAATGAGCAGTTCTTC. This codes for CASNRQQGTDSSYNEQFF.